The sequence of this T cell receptor beta chain was determined in a study of tumor and adjacent non-tumor tissue in lung cancer. Study details: The cohort had roughly 11 adenocarcinoma, a couple of squamous cell and 1 small cell patients. Stage I to III disease affected 9 to 10 men and 4 or 5 women aged about 31 to 80.

TCRbeta libraries were built with three rounds of nested PCR, modified from ARM-PCR. TCRdb re-derived calls from the multiplex PCR reads in MiXCR, one entry per CDR3 protein. The table has approximately 120,000 distinct CDR3 sequences, more than 70% seen once. Findings and caveats of the study: Top 100 clones took a larger repertoire share in normal lung.

The CDR3 loop spans 15 amino acids. Per germline, CDR1 MDHEN and CDR2 SYDVKM. The template was RNA from unsorted bulk tissue. Notes on this clonotype: Its antigen remains unknown. At one of its ends the junction is not consistent with the germline gene, which may arise from a read error.

V and J are TRBV28 and TRBJ1-2, with a tentative D call TRBD1 (5 bases). This sequence originates from a woman aged 60-70 years with non-small cell lung cancer. The sequenced sample consisted of lung tumor tissue. The CDR3 sequence: CTSSWDGGRSYGFTF. The DNA of the CDR3 is TGTACCAGCAGCTGGGATGGGGGACGCAGCTATGGCTTCACCTTC.